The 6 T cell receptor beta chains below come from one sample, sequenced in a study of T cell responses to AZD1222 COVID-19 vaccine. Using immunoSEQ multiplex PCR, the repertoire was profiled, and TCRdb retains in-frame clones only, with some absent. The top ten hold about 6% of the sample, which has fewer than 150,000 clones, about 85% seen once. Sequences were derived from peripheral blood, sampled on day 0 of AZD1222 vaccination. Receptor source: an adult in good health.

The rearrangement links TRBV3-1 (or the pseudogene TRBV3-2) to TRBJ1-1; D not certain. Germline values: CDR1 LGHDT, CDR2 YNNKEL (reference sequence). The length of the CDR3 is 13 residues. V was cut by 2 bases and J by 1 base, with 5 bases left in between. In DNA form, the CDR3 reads TGTGCCAGCAGCCAACTGGGGAACACTGAAGCTTTCTTT. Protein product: CASSQLGNTEAFF.

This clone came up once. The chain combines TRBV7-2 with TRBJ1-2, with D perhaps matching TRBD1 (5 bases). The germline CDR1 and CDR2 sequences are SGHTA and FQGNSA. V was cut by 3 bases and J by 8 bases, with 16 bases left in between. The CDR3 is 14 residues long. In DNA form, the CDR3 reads TGTGCCAGCAGCTTCGGAGGGGCACCTAGGGGCTACACCTTC. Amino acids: CASSFGGAPRGYTF.

The CDR3 loop is CASSLLGGNSYNSPLHF. The CDR3 coding sequence is TGTGCCAGCAGCCTGCTTGGAGGGAACTCCTATAATTCACCCCTCCACTTT. This chain connects TRBV7-8 to TRBJ1-6; D not resolved. The CDR3 spans 17 residues. Trimming removed 5 bases at V and 0 bases at J, with 14 bases between. Looked up from germline, CDR1 is SGHVS and CDR2 is FQNEAQ.

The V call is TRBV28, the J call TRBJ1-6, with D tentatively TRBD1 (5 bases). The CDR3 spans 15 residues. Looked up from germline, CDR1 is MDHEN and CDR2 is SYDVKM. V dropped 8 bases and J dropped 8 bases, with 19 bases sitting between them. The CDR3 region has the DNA TGTGCCAGCTGGGCGGGGACCTCAGGAGATTCACCCCTCCACTTT. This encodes CASWAGTSGDSPLHF.

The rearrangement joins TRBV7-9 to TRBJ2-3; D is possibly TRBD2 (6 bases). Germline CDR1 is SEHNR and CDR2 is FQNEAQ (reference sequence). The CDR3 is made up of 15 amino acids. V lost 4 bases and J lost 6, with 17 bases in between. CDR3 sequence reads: CASSSTGTSRDTQYF. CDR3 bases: TGTGCCAGCAGCTCTACCGGGACTTCACGTGATACGCAGTATTTT.

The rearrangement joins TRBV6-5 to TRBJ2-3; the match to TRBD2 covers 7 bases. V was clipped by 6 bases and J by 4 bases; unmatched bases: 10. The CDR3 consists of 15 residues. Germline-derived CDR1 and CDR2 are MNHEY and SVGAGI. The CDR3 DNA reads TGTGCCAGCAGGGTCGGACTAGTTGGCGCAGATACGCAGTATTTT. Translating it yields CASRVGLVGADTQYF.